The present TCR beta chain was sequenced within a study of regulatory T cells in long-lasting Graves disease. Per the germline V gene, CDR1 is ENHRY and CDR2 is SYGVKD. This CDR3 comprises 15 residues. The germline V and J ends were trimmed by 2 bases and 2 bases, with 11 bases remaining between them. Indicated time point: persistent/refractory GD, antithyroid drugs over 5 years with positive TRAb. PBMC RNA was the source of the TCR library. Arm-PCR of CDR3 regions with iRepertoire HTBI primers generated TCR beta libraries. In the original analysis: Identification yielded around 68 TRBV and 15 or so TRBJ segments across samples. TCRdb fed the multiplex PCR reads into MiXCR, producing one record per CDR3 protein. What appears here as the V and J calls and clone size reflects TCRdb's work, not the paper's. The table has 300,000 to 500,000 distinct CDR3 sequences, roughly 20% seen once.

The genes are TRBV10-3 and TRBJ2-3, with D possibly matching TRBD2 (5 bases). The TCR comes from a female donor with Graves disease. The source was peripheral blood mononuclear cells (PBMCs), collected when the disease was refractory, from a patient treated with antithyroid drugs. CDR3 sequence: CAISEEGRNTDTQYF. In DNA, the CDR3 is TGTGCCATCAGTGAGGAAGGGAGAAACACAGATACGCAGTATTTT.